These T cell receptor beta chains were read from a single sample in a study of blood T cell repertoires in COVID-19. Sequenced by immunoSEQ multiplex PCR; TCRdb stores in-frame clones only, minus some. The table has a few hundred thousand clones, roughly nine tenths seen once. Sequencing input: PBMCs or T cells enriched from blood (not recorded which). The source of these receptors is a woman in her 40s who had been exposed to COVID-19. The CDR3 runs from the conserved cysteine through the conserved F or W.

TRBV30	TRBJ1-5	CAWGQDSNQPQHF
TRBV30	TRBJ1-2	CAWSTGQAYLNGNYGYTF
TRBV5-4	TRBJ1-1	CASSGGERNTEAFF
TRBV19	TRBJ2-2	CASSTQSTGELFF
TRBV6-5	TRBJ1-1	CASRRQGWHTEAFF
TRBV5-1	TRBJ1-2	CASSLYPDSLYTF
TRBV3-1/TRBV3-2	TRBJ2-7	CASSQVDDRTYEQYF
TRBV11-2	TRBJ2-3	CASSNTDTQYF
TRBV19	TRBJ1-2	CASGNRAVGYTF
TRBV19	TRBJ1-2	CASSIVGRGYTF
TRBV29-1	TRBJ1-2	CSVKDRGFGDYGYTF
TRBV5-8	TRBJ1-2	CASSRSRTGVGRSYGYTF
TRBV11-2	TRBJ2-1	CASSASQGKSNEQFF
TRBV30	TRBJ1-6	CAWSMPGVPNSPLHF
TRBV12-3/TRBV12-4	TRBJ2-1	CASSFRRGNEQFF
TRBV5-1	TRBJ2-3	CASRTSTDTQYF
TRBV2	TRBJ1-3	CASSRGGGNTIYF
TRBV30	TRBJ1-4	CAWSVRGIMDEKLFF
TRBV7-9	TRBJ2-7	CASSRQGSEQYF
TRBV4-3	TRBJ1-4	CASSQAQATLNEKLFF
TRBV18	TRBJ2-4	CASSPASGENIQYF
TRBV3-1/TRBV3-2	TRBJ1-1	CASSQARDTEAFF
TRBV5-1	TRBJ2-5	CASSLTAGGQETQYF
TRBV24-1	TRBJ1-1	CATRPGQGNTEAFF
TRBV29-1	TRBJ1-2	CSVDGGQGSTYGYTF
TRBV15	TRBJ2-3	CATSRGRLVPDTQYF
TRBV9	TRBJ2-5	CASSVTVGPQETQYF
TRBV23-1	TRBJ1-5	CASSSSGHLNQPQHF
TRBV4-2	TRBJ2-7	CASSQEGGLVSEQYF
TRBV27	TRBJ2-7	CASSFRTSGGGEQYF
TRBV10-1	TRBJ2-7	CASSRAGGREQYF
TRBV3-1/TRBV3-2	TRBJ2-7	CASSPKGPRGGQNEQYF
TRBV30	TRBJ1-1	CAWSVWRTGVNTEAFF
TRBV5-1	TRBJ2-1	CASRQTSGGANEQFF
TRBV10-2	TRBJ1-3	CASSNRQGKAGNTIYF
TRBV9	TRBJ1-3	CASSVTGGSGNTIYF
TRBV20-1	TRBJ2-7	CSAGAGNEQYF
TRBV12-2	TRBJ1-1	CASRLVEGPTEAFF
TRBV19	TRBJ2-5	CASSISNRLTNQETQYF
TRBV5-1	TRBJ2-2	CASSFGSGLNTGELFF
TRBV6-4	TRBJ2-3	CASSPLAGGPDTQYF
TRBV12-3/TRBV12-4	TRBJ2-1	CASSLVETEQFF
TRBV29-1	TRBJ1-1	CSVERNTEAFF
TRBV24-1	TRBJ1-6	CATNLPGQNNSPLHF
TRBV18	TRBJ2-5	CASSKTVQETQYF
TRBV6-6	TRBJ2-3	CASSFYPGGPYDTQYF
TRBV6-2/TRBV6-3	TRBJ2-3	CASSPERDSGTDTQYF
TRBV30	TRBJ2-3	CAGSLGGADTQYF
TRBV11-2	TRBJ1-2	CASSLYRDRPNYGYTF
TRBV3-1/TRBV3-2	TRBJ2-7	CASSPSLTRGKALYEQYF
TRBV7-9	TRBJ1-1	CASSLALGGTEAFF
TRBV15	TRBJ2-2	CATSRVAGTTGELFF
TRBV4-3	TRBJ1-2	CASSQGDTRNYGYTF
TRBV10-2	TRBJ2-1	CASGTSSYNEQFF
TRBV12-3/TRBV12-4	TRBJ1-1	CASSRQQGTEAFF
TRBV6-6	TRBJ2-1	CASRDLAGFYNEQFF
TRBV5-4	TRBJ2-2	CASSWDRVTGELFF
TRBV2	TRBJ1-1	CAVPGQARNTEAFF
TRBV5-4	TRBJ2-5	CASSLAGLAGGIRQETQYF